This TCR beta chain was sequenced during a study of blood T cell repertoires in COVID-19. Study in general: Some COVID-19 samples were acute and others convalescent; all came from the United States, Italy and Spain. From T cells, B-cell-depleted T cells, or PBMCs came the material, which was cDNA or gDNA.

Authors' data handling: Reference gene primer amplification yielded estimated nucleated cell counts. The repertoire was sequenced with immunoSEQ multiplex PCR; TCRdb's copy has only in-frame clones and lacks some. V, J and clone size are those of that table, while D and trimming were read from the DNA. The table lists some 96,000 clones, 90% of them singletons. J gave up 4 bases and V 7 bases, and 11 bases lay outside the gene matches. CDR1 is LNHDA, CDR2 SQIVND, per germline (reference sequence). The CDR3 has 16 residues. The gene calls are TRBV19 and TRBJ1-1, with 11 bases that match TRBD1. The clonotype comes from a man between 60 and 75 years old with acute or convalescent COVID-19. The sample taken for sequencing was peripheral blood. The CDR3 sequence is CASTQLTGTGGTEAFF. CDR3 DNA: TGTGCCAGTACCCAACTCACCGGGACAGGGGGCACTGAAGCTTTCTTT.